The TCR beta chain described here comes from a study of neurological immune-mediated disorders. Study outcomes and limitations: Whereas HTLV-1-associated myelopathy showed the most TCR clonal expansion, multiple sclerosis showed the least, with levels below those of healthy controls. None of the CDR3 amino acid sequences in expanded clones turned up in more than one subject, which points to private repertoires in all groups.

Volunteers attending a blood bank in Maryland, USA, served as healthy controls. This clonotype was picked up many times. What it binds is unknown. 5'RACE employing 10-nucleotide random UMIs yielded the cDNA. One entry per CDR3 protein results from TCRdb running MiXCR on the 5' RACE reads. The sample lists approximately 45,000 distinct CDR3 sequences; 9.5% to 15% were seen once. The sample taken for sequencing was PBMCs. The TCR comes from a female donor in good health.

CDR3 DNA sequence: TGTGCCAGCACTTGGGCAGGGGCGAACGAGCAGTACTTC. Protein product: CASTWAGANEQYF. This chain joins TRBV11-2 and TRBJ2-7; D might be TRBD1 (6 bases). This CDR3 is 13 amino acids long. Germline V gene data show CDR1 as SGHAT and CDR2 as FQNNGV. V lost 7 bases to trimming and J lost 5 bases, with 15 bases between them.